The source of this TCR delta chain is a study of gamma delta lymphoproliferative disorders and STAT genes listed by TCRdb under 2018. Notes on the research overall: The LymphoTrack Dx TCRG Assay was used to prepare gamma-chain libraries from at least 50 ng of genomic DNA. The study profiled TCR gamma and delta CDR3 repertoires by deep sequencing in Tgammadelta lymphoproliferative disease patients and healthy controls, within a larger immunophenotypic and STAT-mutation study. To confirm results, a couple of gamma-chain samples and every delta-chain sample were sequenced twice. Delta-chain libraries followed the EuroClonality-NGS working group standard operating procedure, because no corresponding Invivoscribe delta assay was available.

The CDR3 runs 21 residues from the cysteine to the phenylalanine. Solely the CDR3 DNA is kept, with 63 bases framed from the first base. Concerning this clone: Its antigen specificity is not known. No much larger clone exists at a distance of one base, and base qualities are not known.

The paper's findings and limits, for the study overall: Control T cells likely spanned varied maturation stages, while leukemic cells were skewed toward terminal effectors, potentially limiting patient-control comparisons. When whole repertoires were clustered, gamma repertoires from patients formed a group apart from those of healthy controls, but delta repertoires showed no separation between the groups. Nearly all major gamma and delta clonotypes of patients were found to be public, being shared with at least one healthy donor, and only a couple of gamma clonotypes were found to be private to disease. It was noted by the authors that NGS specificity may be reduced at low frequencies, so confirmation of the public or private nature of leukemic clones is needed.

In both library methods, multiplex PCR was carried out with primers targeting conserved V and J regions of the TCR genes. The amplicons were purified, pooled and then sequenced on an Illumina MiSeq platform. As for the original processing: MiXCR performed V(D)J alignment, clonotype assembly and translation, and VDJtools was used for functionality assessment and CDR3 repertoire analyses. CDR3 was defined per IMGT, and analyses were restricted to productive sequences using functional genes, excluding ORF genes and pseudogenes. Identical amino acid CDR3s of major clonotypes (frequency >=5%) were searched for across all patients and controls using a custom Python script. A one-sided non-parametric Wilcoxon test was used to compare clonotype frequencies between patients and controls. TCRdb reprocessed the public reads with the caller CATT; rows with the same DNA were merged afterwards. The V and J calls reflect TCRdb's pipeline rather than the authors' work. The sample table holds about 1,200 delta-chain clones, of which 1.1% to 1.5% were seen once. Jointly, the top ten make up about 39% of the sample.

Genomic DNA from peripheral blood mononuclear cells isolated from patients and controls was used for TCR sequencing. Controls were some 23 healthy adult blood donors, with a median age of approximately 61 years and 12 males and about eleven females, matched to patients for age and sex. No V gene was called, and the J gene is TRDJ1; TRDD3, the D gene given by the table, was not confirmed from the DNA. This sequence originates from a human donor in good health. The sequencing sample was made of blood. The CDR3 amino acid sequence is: CASLCLPNSFTGGYLTDKLIF. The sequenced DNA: TGTGCTTCATTGTGCCTTCCAAACTCGTTTACTGGGGGATACTTAACCGATAAACTCATCTTT.